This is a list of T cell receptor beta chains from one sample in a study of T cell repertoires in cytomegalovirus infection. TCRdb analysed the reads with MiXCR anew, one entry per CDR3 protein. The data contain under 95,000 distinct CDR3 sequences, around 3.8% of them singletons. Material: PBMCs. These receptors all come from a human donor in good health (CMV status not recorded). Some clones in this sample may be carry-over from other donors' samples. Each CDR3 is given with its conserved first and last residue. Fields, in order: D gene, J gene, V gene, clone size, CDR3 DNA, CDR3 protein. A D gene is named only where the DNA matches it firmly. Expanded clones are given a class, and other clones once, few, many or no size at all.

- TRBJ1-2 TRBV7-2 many TGTGCCAGCAGCTTACAGGCCGGGGGTGGCTACACCTTC CASSLQAGGGYTF
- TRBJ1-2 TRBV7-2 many TGTGCCAGCAGCCCAGACGGGCACTATGGCTACACCTTC CASSPDGHYGYTF
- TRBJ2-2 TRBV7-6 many TGTGCCAGCAGCGCGACCGGGCAGCCGAACACCGGGGAGCTGTTTTTT CASSATGQPNTGELFF
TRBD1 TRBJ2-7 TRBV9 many TGTGCCAGCAGCGCGGGACAGGGAAGTGGCAACGAGCAGTACTTC CASSAGQGSGNEQYF
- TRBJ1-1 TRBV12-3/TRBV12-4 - TGTGCCAGCAGCCGACAAGGCTTGGACACTGAAGCTTTCTTT CASSRQGLDTEAFF
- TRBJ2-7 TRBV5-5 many TGTGCCAGCAGCTTGTCAGCCGCGGTGAGCTACGAGCAGTACTTC CASSLSAAVSYEQYF
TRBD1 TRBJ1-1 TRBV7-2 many TGTGCCAGCAGCTACGGGACAGCGGGCACTGAAGCTTTCTTT CASSYGTAGTEAFF
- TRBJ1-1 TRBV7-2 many TGTGCCAGCAGCGCTCGGTTGAGGAACACTGAAGCTTTCTTT CASSARLRNTEAFF
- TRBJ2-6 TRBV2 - TGTGCCAGCAGTGGGTGGTACTCTGGGGCCAACGTCCTGACTTTC CASSGWYSGANVLTF
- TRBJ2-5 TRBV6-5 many TGTGCCAGCAGTCCCCTGGGGCGTTCGTGGAACGCCCAGTACTTC CASSPLGRSWNAQYF